This T cell receptor (beta chain) derives from a study of lymphopenia after photon versus proton radiotherapy. Notes on the study in general: Proton therapy kept repertoires fairly stable, unlike photons, which gained effector/memory cells. In patients who died, overall survival fell as post-nadir TCR diversity dropped more. Oligoclonal CD8+ Temra expansion after nadir drove photon patients' diversity drop.

The length of the CDR3 is 13 residues. Germline lookup yields CDR1 LNHDA and CDR2 SQIVND (reference sequence). V shed 7 bases and J shed 6 bases, with 14 bases lying between them. Concerning this clone: The antigen is not known.

The data were produced by immunoSEQ multiplex PCR, yet TCRdb's version contains in-frame clones alone and is incomplete. Of under 30,000 clones listed, roughly nine tenths are singletons. The starting material was peripheral blood, obtained from a patient treated with photon-based radiotherapy. This clonotype originated in a woman between 50 and 59 years old with cholangiocarcinoma. This chain uses TRBV19 with TRBJ2-3; a possible D gene is TRBD1 (6 bases). The CDR3 sequence is CASTYRVGDTQYF. The CDR3, as DNA: TGTGCCAGTACCTACAGGGTGGGCGATACGCAGTATTTT.